This TCR beta chain was recovered during a study of CD8+ T cells in alopecia areata. Study findings and constraints: Although TCR sharing was seen in mice, sharing across patients was less clear, possibly for HLA-related reasons. Whether baseline CD8+ expansion is linked to response remains uncertain, given a single nonresponder. Among the top 100, expanded CD8+ clones were significantly decreased by tofacitinib, as was scalp clonality.

The CDR3 extends over 13 amino acids. Per germline, CDR1 SGDLS and CDR2 YYNGEE. V lost 5 bases and J 3 bases, leaving 12 bases between the germline ends. Treatment described: oral pan-JAK inhibitor, 5-10 mg twice daily. Patients with alopecia areata provided lesional scalp punch biopsies as well as peripheral blood. In each case, RNA was isolated and then reverse transcribed into cDNA as the sequencing template. Sequencing was performed with immunoSEQ multiplex PCR; in TCRdb, only in-frame clones are kept and a portion is missing. The profile shows just under 65,000 clones, around 45% of them singletons. This clone was detected a few times. The antigen is undetermined.

The rearrangement joins TRBV9 to TRBJ2-7; D might be TRBD1 (5 bases). The source was CD8+ T cells sorted from blood, collected at approximately week 37, from a patient treated with tofacitinib. The origin of this receptor is a human donor with alopecia areata. CDR3 region: CASSPRDLYEQYF. CDR3 sequence (DNA): TGTGCCAGCAGTCCCAGGGATCTCTACGAGCAGTACTTC.